This TCR beta chain was sequenced during a study of blood T cell repertoires in COVID-19. Looking at the study overall: Spain, Italy and the United States supplied samples that represented acute and convalescent COVID-19. PBMCs, B-cell-depleted T cells, or T cells provided the cDNA or gDNA that made up the material.

The CDR3 sequence is 14 residues long. The trim removed 0 bases at V and 5 bases at J, leaving 2 bases unmatched. In germline, CDR1 is SGHNT, CDR2 YYREEE (reference sequence). Original methodology: Amplification of reference gene primers provided the estimated nucleated cell counts. Produced via immunoSEQ multiplex PCR; TCRdb's table is partial and in-frame only. V, J and clone size are those of that table, while D and trimming were read from the DNA. Of 88,000 or so clones listed, more than 75% were seen once; the top ten hold 24%. The specimen sequenced was peripheral blood. V and J are TRBV5-4 and TRBJ1-1, with 9 bases matching TRBD1. This TCR derives from a human donor in a cohort sampled during active COVID-19. The CDR3 sequence: CASSLGQGGTEAFF. In nucleotides, the CDR3 is TGTGCCAGCAGCTTGGGACAGGGGGGGACTGAAGCTTTCTTT.